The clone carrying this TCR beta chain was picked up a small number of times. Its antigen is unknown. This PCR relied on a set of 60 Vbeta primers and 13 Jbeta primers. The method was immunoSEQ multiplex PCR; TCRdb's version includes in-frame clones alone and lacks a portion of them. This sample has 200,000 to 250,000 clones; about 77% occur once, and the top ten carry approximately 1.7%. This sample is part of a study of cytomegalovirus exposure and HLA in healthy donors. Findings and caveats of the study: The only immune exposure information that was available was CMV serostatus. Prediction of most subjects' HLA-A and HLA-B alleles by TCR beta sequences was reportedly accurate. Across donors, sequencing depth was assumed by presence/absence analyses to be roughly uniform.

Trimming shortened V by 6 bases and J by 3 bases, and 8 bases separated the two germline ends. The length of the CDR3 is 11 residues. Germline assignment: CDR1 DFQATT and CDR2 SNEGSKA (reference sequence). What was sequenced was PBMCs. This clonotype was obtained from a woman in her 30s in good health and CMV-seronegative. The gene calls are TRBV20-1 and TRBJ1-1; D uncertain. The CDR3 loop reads CSAKYYTEAFF. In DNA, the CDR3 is TGCAGTGCCAAGTACTACACTGAAGCTTTCTTT.